The rows below give T cell receptor beta chains drawn from one sample of a study of blood T cell repertoires in COVID-19. Only in-frame clones appear in the TCRdb table, and some are missing; sequencing was by immunoSEQ multiplex PCR. The sample lists around 140,000 clones, around 88% occurring once. The sample consisted of peripheral blood. The receptors stem from a man aged 45-65 years with acute or convalescent COVID-19. CDR3s include the opening cysteine and the closing phenylalanine or tryptophan. The D gene is left open where the match is weak. Clone size is stated in some rows and not others, as once, few, many or a class when expanded.

TRBJ1-3	TRBV6-5	NA	NA	TGTGCCAGCAGTTACTCGAGGAACTTCCCTGGAAACACCATATATTTT	CASSYSRNFPGNTIYF
TRBJ1-2	TRBV13	NA	TRBD1	TGTGCCAGCAGCTCACGGGACAGGGGAGGTGGCGGCTACACCTTC	CASSSRDRGGGGYTF
TRBJ1-4	TRBV19	NA	TRBD1	TGTGCCAGTAGTATAAGGCACAGGGGATCAACTAATGAAAAACTGTTTTTT	CASSIRHRGSTNEKLFF
TRBJ1-5	TRBV6-5	NA	NA	TGTGCCAGCAGAGGGGGGGCTGAAGGCAATCAGCCCCAGCATTTT	CASRGGAEGNQPQHF
TRBJ1-6	TRBV4-1	NA	NA	TGCGCCAGCACTGGTCGAGAGAACGGTAATTCACCCCTCCACTTT	CASTGRENGNSPLHF
TRBJ1-2	TRBV18	NA	NA	TGTGCCAGCTCACCACCTCAAAAACCCGGTTCTGGCTACACCTTC	CASSPPQKPGSGYTF
TRBJ1-2	TRBV7-8	once	NA	TGTGCCAGCAGCCCCAGAACAGGGAACTATGGCTACACCTTC	CASSPRTGNYGYTF
TRBJ1-1	TRBV6-4	NA	NA	TGTGCCAGCAGTGAACTTCTAGCCAAGCCTCCAACTGAAGCTTTCTTT	CASSELLAKPPTEAFF
TRBJ2-3	TRBV6-4	NA	NA	TGTGCCAGCAGTTCCGGACAGACTCGAACAGATACGCAGTATTTT	CASSSGQTRTDTQYF
TRBJ1-6	TRBV7-2	NA	NA	TGTGCCAGCAGCTTAAGGGGGATCAGCGATTCACCCCTCCACTTT	CASSLRGISDSPLHF
TRBJ1-4	TRBV2	NA	NA	TGTGCCAGCAGTGAATCGTCCAAAAAGGGGAAACTGTTTTTT	CASSESSKKGKLFF
TRBJ2-5	TRBV5-6	NA	NA	TGTGCCAGCAGCCACGGGTTCCAAGAGACCCAGTACTTC	CASSHGFQETQYF
TRBJ1-2	TRBV29-1	NA	NA	TGCAGCGTTGAAAGGGGTCCGAACCATGGCTACACCTTC	CSVERGPNHGYTF
TRBJ2-3	TRBV30	once	TRBD2	TGTGCCTGGAGTGTACAGGCGGGGGGCACAGATACGCAGTATTTT	CAWSVQAGGTDTQYF
TRBJ1-4	TRBV12-3/TRBV12-4	NA	NA	TGTGCCAGCAGTTTTCGCAGGGTTGAAAAACTGTTTTTT	CASSFRRVEKLFF
TRBJ1-6	TRBV9	once	TRBD1	TGTGCCAGCAGCGGAGGAACCGGGACAGGGCGTACCCCCCTCCACTTT	CASSGGTGTGRTPLHF
TRBJ1-2	TRBV11-2	few	NA	TGTGCCAGCAGCTTAGATGACAGGCTCGGGGGCTACACCTTC	CASSLDDRLGGYTF
TRBJ1-3	TRBV18	NA	NA	TGTGCCAGCTCACCAATTACAGGGCATCGTGGAAACACCATATATTTT	CASSPITGHRGNTIYF
TRBJ2-1	TRBV5-6	NA	TRBD2	TGTGCCAGCAGCTTGGGGACGGGAGGGCCCAATGAGCAGTTCTTC	CASSLGTGGPNEQFF
TRBJ2-5	TRBV3-1/TRBV3-2	NA	NA	TGTGCCAGCCGGACACAAGAGACCCAGTACTTC	CASRTQETQYF
TRBJ2-1	TRBV5-1	NA	NA	TGCGCCAGCAATGCGGGTGAATCCTACAATGAGCAGTTCTTC	CASNAGESYNEQFF
TRBJ2-7	TRBV5-1	NA	NA	TGCGCCAGCAGCCCACTGGGTGTGTCGGGGGCCTACGAGCAGTACTTC	CASSPLGVSGAYEQYF
TRBJ2-1	TRBV19	NA	TRBD1	TGTGCCAGTAGTAATCCCGGGACAGGAGTAAATGAGCAGTTCTTC	CASSNPGTGVNEQFF
TRBJ1-6	TRBV10-2	NA	NA	TGCGCCAGCCTGACACGTACGGATAGCTCCTATAATTCACCCCTCCACTTT	CASLTRTDSSYNSPLHF
TRBJ1-6	TRBV6-4	NA	NA	TGTGCCAGCAGGCGGAGGGGAACCTATAATTCACCCCTCCACTTT	CASRRRGTYNSPLHF
TRBJ2-7	TRBV27	NA	TRBD1	TGTGCCAGCAGTTTCCTCCGGGACAGGACCTACGAGCAGTACTTC	CASSFLRDRTYEQYF
TRBJ1-2	TRBV10-3	NA	TRBD1	TGTGCCATCAGTGAGCTTGAGGGACAGGGATCCGGCTACACCTTC	CAISELEGQGSGYTF
TRBJ2-7	TRBV5-1	NA	NA	TGCGCCAGCAGCTTTTCCGGGAGCATGAACGAGCAGTACTTC	CASSFSGSMNEQYF
TRBJ2-5	TRBV2	NA	NA	TGTGCCAGCAATCCAGGGTACATGGAGACCCAGTACTTC	CASNPGYMETQYF
TRBJ2-5	TRBV29-1	once	TRBD1	TGCAGCGCGGGGAAGACAGGGAATACTCAAGAGACCCAGTACTTC	CSAGKTGNTQETQYF
TRBJ1-1	TRBV19	NA	TRBD1	TGTGCCACCCTTACAGGGGGATCACCCAACACTGAAGCTTTCTTT	CATLTGGSPNTEAFF
TRBJ1-1	TRBV6-1	NA	NA	TGTGCCAGCAGTGAAATAGGGGGACAAAGTATCACTGAAGCTTTCTTT	CASSEIGGQSITEAFF
TRBJ2-5	TRBV6-5	NA	NA	TGTGCCAGCAGCTCCCTCGGGGAGACCCAGTACTTC	CASSSLGETQYF
TRBJ1-5	TRBV18	NA	NA	TGTGCCAGCTCACCTTCAACAGCTAATAGCAATCAGCCCCAGCATTTT	CASSPSTANSNQPQHF
TRBJ1-2	TRBV7-2	once	TRBD1	TGTGCCAGCAGCCGGGACAGTCGGCTTAACTATGGCTACACCTTC	CASSRDSRLNYGYTF
TRBJ1-2	TRBV7-2	once	NA	TGTGCCAGCAGCTCCACGGGGGGCCCCACAGGCTACACCTTC	CASSSTGGPTGYTF
TRBJ1-5	TRBV30	NA	NA	TGTGCCTGGAGTAGGGGAAGCAATCAGCCCCAGCATTTT	CAWSRGSNQPQHF
TRBJ2-1	TRBV25-1	NA	TRBD2	TGTGCCAGCTCGCCCCCCGGGACTAGATACAATGAGCAGTTCTTC	CASSPPGTRYNEQFF
TRBJ1-5	TRBV2	once	NA	TGTGCCAGCAGTCAGGGGATGGAGGATCAGCCCCAGCATTTT	CASSQGMEDQPQHF